Listed below are T cell receptor beta chains from one sample, sequenced in a study of blood T cell repertoires in COVID-19. This table comes from immunoSEQ multiplex PCR, and its TCRdb copy is limited to in-frame clones, with some not included. The data show around 40,000 clones, approximately 92% seen once. The sample taken for sequencing was peripheral blood. All receptors come from a human donor in a cohort sampled during active COVID-19. Each CDR3 is given with its conserved first and last residue. D genes are given only for firm matches. Expanded clones get a size class; other rows say once, few or many, or leave the size out.

v_call	cdr3_length	j_call	d_call	clone_size	cdr3_nt	cdr3_aa
TRBV7-3	16	TRBJ2-1	TRBD2	-	TGTGCCAGCAGCTTAGGTGTAGCGGGAGCGGGTGGTGAGCAGTTCTTC	CASSLGVAGAGGEQFF
TRBV5-5	16	TRBJ2-3	-	-	TGTGCCAGCAGCTTGGTTCCTAGTCAGTACACAGATACGCAGTATTTT	CASSLVPSQYTDTQYF
TRBV15	15	TRBJ2-1	TRBD1	-	TGTGCCACCAGCCCCACCGGGACAGGGTTCAATGAGCAGTTCTTC	CATSPTGTGFNEQFF
TRBV6-5	13	TRBJ2-7	-	few	TGTGCCAGCAGTTTCCAGATCTCCTACGAGCAGTACTTC	CASSFQISYEQYF
TRBV27	16	TRBJ2-7	TRBD2	-	TGTGCCAGCAGTTTTCTAGCGGGACCCAGCTCCTACGAGCAGTACTTC	CASSFLAGPSSYEQYF
TRBV7-8	16	TRBJ1-3	-	few	TGTGCCAGCAGCTTAGTTCTGGCAGGGAACAGGGACACCATATATTTT	CASSLVLAGNRDTIYF
TRBV7-6	11	TRBJ2-7	-	-	TGTGCCAGCACAGACTCCTACGAGCAGTACTTC	CASTDSYEQYF
TRBV19	17	TRBJ2-2	-	few	TGTGCCAGTAGTATCCGGATTACTAGCAGCGGCACCGGGGAGCTGTTTTTT	CASSIRITSSGTGELFF
TRBV19	18	TRBJ1-4	-	-	TGTGCCAGTAGTCGATTAGGAGGGTTCGAAAGTGGCTATGAAAAACTGTTTTTT	CASSRLGGFESGYEKLFF
TRBV18	16	TRBJ1-1	TRBD1	once	TGTGCCAGCTCACCCGGACAGGGCCTGGGGAACACTGAAGCTTTCTTT	CASSPGQGLGNTEAFF
TRBV5-4	16	TRBJ2-7	TRBD1	-	TGTGCCAGCAGCTTGGACCTCGACAGGGGGTTTAACGAGCAGTACTTC	CASSLDLDRGFNEQYF
TRBV10-3	14	TRBJ1-2	TRBD1	-	TGTGCCATCAGTGACACGGACAGGGCCTATGGCTACACCTTC	CAISDTDRAYGYTF
TRBV5-4	16	TRBJ2-2	TRBD1	-	TGTGCCAGCAGCTTCAACAGGGGGCCGAACACCGGGGAGCTGTTTTTT	CASSFNRGPNTGELFF
TRBV9	15	TRBJ1-6	-	-	TGTGCCAGCAGCGTAGGTCAGGCCTTTAATTCACCCCTCCACTTT	CASSVGQAFNSPLHF
TRBV12-5	12	TRBJ2-7	-	-	TGTGCTAGTGGTTTGGGAGGGAACGAGCAGTACTTC	CASGLGGNEQYF
TRBV6-4	16	TRBJ1-1	-	-	TGTGCCAGCAGTGATCACTATACCCGGAAGGCCACTGAAGCTTTCTTT	CASSDHYTRKATEAFF
TRBV6-2/TRBV6-3	14	TRBJ2-5	-	-	TGTGCCAGCAGTTACGGGGCAGTACAAGAGACCCAGTACTTC	CASSYGAVQETQYF
TRBV5-6	13	TRBJ1-1	-	-	TGTGCCAGCAGCTTCAGGCAGCGGATTGAAGCTTTCTTT	CASSFRQRIEAFF
TRBV3-1/TRBV3-2	15	TRBJ1-1	TRBD1	-	TGTGCCAGCAGCCAAGAAGGGACAGGGGGAGCTGAAGCTTTCTTT	CASSQEGTGGAEAFF
TRBV11-2	14	TRBJ1-2	-	-	TGTGCCAGCAGCCGCTCCGGGAGAGAATATGGCTACACCTTC	CASSRSGREYGYTF
TRBV25-1	14	TRBJ1-3	-	-	TGTGCCAGCAGTGAACAGGCCTCCTCGGACACCATATATTTT	CASSEQASSDTIYF
TRBV2	15	TRBJ2-7	-	-	TGTGCCAGCAGTTCCACGGGGGGACATATAGGCGAGCAGTACTTC	CASSSTGGHIGEQYF
TRBV20-1	14	TRBJ2-7	-	-	TGCAGTGCTAGTATGGGACTTGGCCCCTACGAGCAGTACTTC	CSASMGLGPYEQYF